One sample yielded the 5 T cell receptor beta chains listed below, sequenced in a study of cytomegalovirus exposure and HLA in healthy donors. The primer mix had 60 Vbeta and 13 Jbeta primers. The method was immunoSEQ multiplex PCR; TCRdb's version includes in-frame clones alone and lacks a portion of them. The table lists roughly 110,000 clones, 65% to 80% of them singletons. Sequencing was performed on PBMCs. These receptors all come from a young man in good health and CMV-seropositive.

With regard to this clone: One junction end disagrees with the germline gene, perhaps due to a read error. The chain has TRBV7-6 and TRBJ2-2; D call uncertain. The length of the CDR3 is 13 residues. Germline V gene sequence: CDR1 SGHVS, CDR2 FNYEAQ. The CDR3 nucleotides read TGTGTCAGCAGCTTAGTCGCGGTCGGGGAGCTGTTTTTT. This encodes CVSSLVAVGELFF. Filled out from reference TRBV7-6 and TRBJ2-2, the complete variable domain reads GAGVSQSPRYKVTKRGQDVALRCDPISGHVSLYWYRQALGQGPEFLTYFNYEAQQDKSGLPNDRFSAERPEGSISTLTIQRTEQRDSAMYRCVSSLVAVGELFFGEGSRLTVL.

The V and J genes are TRBV5-3 and TRBJ1-5; 8 bases map to TRBD1. TRBV5-3 is an open reading frame, and its role is uncertain. The CDR3 sequence is 20 residues long. V lost 5 bases to trimming and J lost 2 bases; unmatched junction nucleotides: 21. DNA of the CDR3: TGTGCCAGAAGTAACGCCGGGACAGGAGGTTTTGTCCGGGGCAATCAGCCCCAGCATTTT. Its translation is CARSNAGTGGFVRGNQPQHF.

This clone was seen only a few times. This sequence joins TRBV7-9 and TRBJ2-7; 11 bases line up with TRBD1. This CDR3 has 15 residues. With 4 bases clipped from V and 4 bases from J, the junction kept 6 bases outside the gene matches. Germline values: CDR1 SEHNR, CDR2 FQNEAQ (reference sequence). The CDR3 spells CASSSTGTGGYEQYF. DNA of the CDR3: TGTGCCAGCAGCTCTACCGGGACAGGGGGATACGAGCAGTACTTC.

The genes are TRBV23-1 and TRBJ1-1; D is undetermined. TRBV23-1 is treated as an ORF (open reading frame) with a function not yet certain. Between the trimmed V and J ends, which lost 6 bases and 2 bases, there was a span of 19 bases. The CDR3 contains 16 residues. CDR3 region: CASSANNTELNTEAFF. CDR3 sequence (DNA): TGCGCCAGCAGCGCCAATAATACAGAATTAAACACTGAAGCTTTCTTT.

The rearrangement uses TRBV28 and TRBJ2-3; 7 bases map to TRBD1. V trimming: 5 bases; J trimming: 0 bases; junction bases outside the gene matches: 5. The CDR3 is 15 residues long. The germline V gene encodes CDR1 MDHEN and CDR2 SYDVKM. CDR3: CASSKVQGSTDTQYF. For the CDR3, the DNA is TGTGCCAGCAGTAAAGTACAGGGGAGCACAGATACGCAGTATTTT.